This TCR beta chain was sequenced for a study of Ad26.COV2.S vaccination and SARS-CoV-2 variants. This CDR3 region has 14 residues. The V gene lost 2 bases and the J gene lost 0 bases, with 2 bases spanning the gap. Germline values: CDR1 MNHEY, CDR2 SMNVEV (reference sequence). Worth noting for this clone: Other DNA sequences in this sample translate to the same CDR3.

Treatment: some 19 received Ad26.COV2.S at low or high dose, single or two shots; 5 received placebo; per-sample allocation not given. Collection of the samples took place on day 63 after the first injection of vaccine or placebo. It was Wuhan-strain SARS-CoV-2 spike that the Ad26 vaccine vector expressed. Assay used: immunoSEQ multiplex PCR; TCRdb lists only in-frame clones, some missing. The sample comprises approximately 400,000 clones, around 83% of which are singletons, and approximately 3.5% rests with the top ten. V usage is TRBV27 and J usage is TRBJ2-6; D ambiguous. This TCR was sampled from a person aged 18-65 years who received the Ad26.COV2.S COVID-19 vaccine or a placebo. Sequenced material: peripheral blood, taken in a trial of Ad26.COV2.S vaccine versus placebo. CDR3 bases: TGTGCCAGCAGTTTAGGCTCTGGGGCCAACGTCCTGACTTTC. Encoded protein: CASSLGSGANVLTF.